The 32 T cell receptor beta chains listed next were all sequenced from one sample in a study of T cells in Graves' hyperthyroidism and ophthalmopathy. RNA transcripts provided the source from which TCR beta CDR3 regions were amplified. First-round RT-PCR with HTBI primers amplified the TCR CDR3 region. TCRdb processed the multiplex PCR reads anew with MiXCR; each CDR3 protein has one entry. Of hundreds of thousands of distinct CDR3 sequences in the sample, about 15% were seen once. Source material: blood. The receptor source for this set is a woman aged 18-35 years with Graves' hyperthyroidism.

This clonotype was detected only a few times. The chain is built from TRBV9 and TRBJ2-7, with D perhaps TRBD2 (6 bases). CDR1 SGDLS and CDR2 YYNGEE come from the germline V gene. V shed 3 bases and J shed 2 bases, with 18 bases lying between them. This CDR3 has 16 amino acids. The CDR3 reads CASSAGGNPLTYEQYF. The CDR3 coding sequence is TGTGCCAGCAGCGCGGGCGGGAACCCCCTCACCTACGAGCAGTACTTC.

This clonotype was observed a few times. This chain joins TRBV15 and TRBJ2-7; tentatively, D is TRBD1 (6 bases). CDR3 size: 18 residues. Trimming cost V 1 base and J 6 bases, with 25 bases left between them. Germline V lookup: CDR1 LNHNV, CDR2 YYDKDF (reference sequence). The CDR3 region is CATSRASLGAMTGGEQYF. In DNA, the CDR3 is TGTGCCACCAGCAGAGCTTCGCTGGGGGCTATGACTGGGGGCGAGCAGTACTTC.

The rearrangement joins TRBV20-1 to TRBJ2-7, with 14 bases aligning to TRBD2. The germline V gene has CDR1 DFQATT and CDR2 SNEGSKA (reference sequence). The CDR3 sequence is 14 residues long. The junction had 5 bases not matched to a gene; V was cut back by 5 bases and J by 5 bases. For the CDR3, the DNA is TGCAGTGCTCTCGGACTAGCGGGAGGTGACGAGCAGTACTTC. It specifies CSALGLAGGDEQYF.

Points on this clonotype: A read error may explain this, as a much larger clone is one base away. V usage is TRBV12-3 or TRBV12-4 and J usage is TRBJ2-2; TRBD1 matches 12 bases. Unmatched junction bases numbered 8, after V lost 6 bases and J lost 6 bases. The CDR3 runs 16 residues. CDR3 protein: CASSLRGQGAAGELFF. The CDR3 region has the DNA TGTGCCAGCAGCCTGAGGGGACAGGGGGCCGCCGGGGAGCTGTTTTTT.

This clonotype has more than one count but fewer than ten. V gene TRBV7-2 combines with J gene TRBJ2-1; a weak D match, TRBD1 (6 bases). CDR1 and CDR2 from the germline V gene are SGHTA and FQGNSA. The CDR3 loop spans 14 amino acids. Trimming removed 1 base at V and 15 bases at J, with 19 bases between. The chain's CDR3 is CASSLDIVRGRWFF. CDR3 DNA sequence: TGTGCCAGCAGCTTAGATATAGTCAGGGGAAGGTGGTTCTTC.

Only a few counts were recorded for this clonotype. V gene TRBV5-8 combines with J gene TRBJ1-5; 9 nucleotides match TRBD1. Unmatched junction bases numbered 4, after V lost 2 bases and J lost 4 bases. Germline loops: CDR1 SGHTS, CDR2 YDEGEE. The length of the CDR3 is 15 residues. The CDR3 spells CASSLGTGWNQPQHF. Written as DNA, the CDR3 is TGTGCCAGCAGCTTAGGGACAGGGTGGAATCAGCCCCAGCATTTT.

This clonotype was detected only a few times. The chain carries TRBV28 and TRBJ1-5; TRBD1 might be the D (6 bases). V gave up 6 bases and J gave up 5 bases, with 11 bases separating them. The length of the CDR3 is 13 residues. Germline V lookup: CDR1 MDHEN, CDR2 SYDVKM. DNA for the CDR3: TGTGCCAGCAGACAAAACAGGGATCAGCCCCAGCATTTT. Translation gives CASRQNRDQPQHF.

This clonotype was seen a few times. V gene TRBV7-6 combines with J gene TRBJ2-3; D is perhaps TRBD1 or TRBD2 (5 bases each). Germline CDR1 SGHVS, CDR2 FNYEAQ. Deletions cut 5 bases from V and 1 base from J, with 16 bases between. The CDR3 length is 16 residues. For the CDR3, the DNA is TGTGCCAGCAGCCCTCGGGACCCCGGAGGCACAGATACGCAGTATTTT. This codes for CASSPRDPGGTDTQYF.

This clonotype was found a few times. CDR3: CATSEPRTPQETQYF. The CDR3 DNA follows: TGTGCCACCAGTGAACCCAGGACACCACAAGAGACCCAGTACTTC. V is TRBV24-1 and J is TRBJ2-5, with D perhaps TRBD1 (5 bases). Per the germline V gene, CDR1 is KGHDR and CDR2 is SFDVKD. The CDR3 is 15 residues long. V lost 4 bases and J 2 bases, leaving 13 bases between the germline ends.

This clonotype was detected only a few times. This sequence joins TRBV6-1 and TRBJ2-1, with a possible D match to TRBD2 (6 bases). V was shortened by 6 bases and J by 1 base, with 19 bases between the two germline ends. This CDR3 has 17 residues. Germline CDR1 is MNHNS and CDR2 is SASEGT. The CDR3 nucleotides read TGTGCCAGCAGACCACCTAATAGCGGACGTTCCTACAATGAGCAGTTCTTC. Translating it yields CASRPPNSGRSYNEQFF.

This clonotype was found a few times. The chain couples TRBV7-8 to TRBJ1-5, with D tentatively TRBD1 (5 bases). V was trimmed by 3 bases and J by 0 bases, leaving 9 bases between them. Germline V gives CDR1 SGHVS, CDR2 FQNEAQ. The CDR3 sequence is 15 residues long. The CDR3 DNA sequence: TGTGCCAGCAGCTTGGGGGACGGTAGCAATCAGCCCCAGCATTTT. Protein product: CASSLGDGSNQPQHF.

This clonotype has ten or more counts. The rearrangement uses TRBV3-1 and TRBJ1-5; possible D gene TRBD1, 5 bases. The V end lost 4 bases, the J end lost 4 bases, and 11 bases lay between the germline ends. CDR1 LGHDT and CDR2 YNNKEL come from the germline V gene (reference sequence). The CDR3 consists of 14 residues. CDR3 sequence: CASSRATDNQPQHF. The CDR3 DNA sequence: TGTGCCAGCAGCCGAGCGACAGATAATCAGCCCCAGCATTTT. Full variable domain (remainder filled in from reference TRBV3-1 and TRBJ1-5): DTAVSQTPKYLVTQMGNDKSIKCEQNLGHDTMYWYKQDSKKFLKIMFSYNNKELIINETVPNRFSPKSPDKAHLNLHINSLELGDSAVYFCASSRATDNQPQHFGDGTRLSIL.

A few counts support this clonotype. The genes are TRBV12-3 or TRBV12-4 and TRBJ1-5, with a tentative D call TRBD1 (5 bases). CDR3 size: 14 residues. Deletions cut 6 bases from V and 2 bases from J, with 11 bases between. The DNA for the CDR3 is TGTGCCAGCAGACCCCAGGGAGGCAATCAGCCCCAGCATTTT. This encodes CASRPQGGNQPQHF.

V is TRBV5-1 and J is TRBJ2-1; D is unresolved. Trimming cost V 0 bases and J 6 bases, with 10 bases left between them. The CDR3 sequence is 14 residues long. CDR1 is SGHRS, CDR2 YFSETQ, per germline. CDR3 region: CASSLVVRSNEQFF. CDR3 bases: TGCGCCAGCAGCTTGGTCGTGAGGTCCAATGAGCAGTTCTTC.

This clonotype was recorded many times. The rearrangement uses TRBV11-2 and TRBJ2-1; TRBD2 is a possible D gene (6 bases). CDR1 and CDR2 (germline): SGHAT, FQNNGV. CDR3 size: 16 residues. Trimming took 5 bases from V and 4 from J, leaving 18 bases between them. CDR3 bases: TGTGCCAGCAGCCTGGAGGGAGACTTCGCTTACAATGAGCAGTTCTTC. It encodes CASSLEGDFAYNEQFF.

This clonotype was picked up a small number of times. This chain joins TRBV5-1 and TRBJ2-1, with D unclear. This CDR3 spans 16 amino acids. CDR1 SGHRS and CDR2 YFSETQ come from the germline V gene. The V end lost 0 bases, the J end lost 5 bases, and 15 bases lay between the germline ends. CDR3 region: CASSLVPADNHNEQFF. In DNA, the CDR3 is TGCGCCAGCAGCTTGGTACCGGCGGATAACCACAATGAGCAGTTCTTC.

This clonotype was seen a handful of times. The V gene is TRBV6-1, the J gene TRBJ2-3, with TRBD2 identical over 15 bases. Germline values: CDR1 MNHNS, CDR2 SASEGT. The CDR3 length is 19 residues. V was clipped by 5 bases and J by 8 bases; unmatched bases: 17. CDR3 sequence: CASSSGTSGRLAFEVTQYF. CDR3 nucleotide sequence: TGTGCCAGCAGTTCCGGGACTAGCGGGAGGTTGGCCTTCGAGGTTACGCAGTATTTT.

In its sample, this clonotype was seen many times. This chain uses TRBV2 with TRBJ1-6; 10 positions agree with TRBD1. This CDR3 region has 16 residues. J lost 5 bases, V lost 5 bases, and 6 bases had no gene match. Germline CDR1 reads SNHLY; CDR2 reads FYNNEI. Written as DNA, the CDR3 is TGTGCCAGCAGTCCGGACAGGGGGGAGGATAATTCACCCCTCCACTTT. Translation: CASSPDRGEDNSPLHF. Full variable domain (remainder filled in from reference TRBV2 and TRBJ1-6): EPEVTQTPSHQVTQMGQEVILRCVPISNHLYFYWYRQILGQKVEFLVSFYNNEISEKSEIFDDQFSVERPDGSNFTLKIRSTKLEDSAMYFCASSPDRGEDNSPLHFGNGTRLTVT.

This clonotype was seen ten or more times. The genes are TRBV7-9 and TRBJ2-5; D is possibly TRBD2 (6 bases). Trimming pared 5 bases from V and 7 bases from J, leaving 20 bases between. Germline V gene sequence: CDR1 SEHNR, CDR2 FQNEAQ (reference sequence). The CDR3 sequence is 15 residues long. CDR3 sequence reads: CASSASSSAKGTQYF. The CDR3 nucleotides are TGTGCCAGCAGCGCGTCCTCTAGCGCGAAGGGGACCCAGTACTTC.

The table lists this clonotype with many counts. The chain recombines TRBV30 with TRBJ2-7; D call uncertain. Per the germline V gene, CDR1 is GTSNPN and CDR2 is SVGIG (reference sequence). V was clipped by 3 bases and J by 6 bases, with 15 bases between them. There are 13 residues in the CDR3. The CDR3 nucleotides read TGTGCCTGGAGCGCCGGGCTTGGGTCCGAGCAGTACTTC. Translating it yields CAWSAGLGSEQYF.

The table lists this clonotype with a few counts. The chain couples TRBV4-3 to TRBJ2-3; 9 bases agree with TRBD2. The ends lost 0 bases at V and 5 bases at J; junction bases unmatched: 6. From germline, CDR1 is LGHNA and CDR2 YSLEER. This CDR3 is built from 16 residues. The CDR3 sequence: CASSQDHGAGGDTQYF. Here the CDR3 DNA reads TGCGCCAGCAGCCAAGATCACGGAGCGGGAGGAGATACGCAGTATTTT.

V gene TRBV29-1 combines with J gene TRBJ1-5; tentative D call: TRBD1 (6 bases). V gave up 6 bases and J gave up 5 bases, with 14 bases separating them. Germline CDR1 is SQVTM and CDR2 is ANQGSEA. This CDR3 has 13 residues. The CDR3 nucleotides read TGCAGCGTGGGGGAGGGGGGCCATCAGCCCCAGCATTTT. It translates to CSVGEGGHQPQHF.

This clonotype was detected many times. V and J are TRBV30 and TRBJ2-3; TRBD1 aligns across 9 bases. The CDR3 contains 14 residues. CDR1 and CDR2 (germline): GTSNPN, SVGIG (reference sequence). After removal of 5 bases from V and 4 bases from J, the junction contained 7 bases not matched to a gene. CDR3: CAWAQGALADTQYF. CDR3 nucleotide sequence: TGTGCCTGGGCACAGGGGGCGCTGGCAGATACGCAGTATTTT.

This clonotype has a handful of counts. The J gene is TRBJ1-5, the V gene TRBV20-1; 7 nucleotides match TRBD1. The CDR3 is made up of 17 amino acids. V gave up 0 bases and J gave up 1 base; unmatched junction bases: 9. Germline V gives CDR1 DFQATT, CDR2 SNEGSKA (reference sequence). The CDR3 is CSARDVEGAWSNQPQHF. The CDR3 nucleotides read TGCAGTGCTAGAGATGTGGAGGGGGCGTGGAGCAATCAGCCCCAGCATTTT.

The gene calls are TRBV6-2 or TRBV6-3 and TRBJ2-7; 7 nucleotides align to TRBD1. The V gene's germline CDR1 is MNHEY and CDR2 SVGEGT. V gave up 5 bases and J gave up 4 bases; unmatched junction bases: 14. The CDR3 length is 16 residues. CDR3 bases: TGTGCCAGCAGTGGGATGACAGGGAAAAACCTATACGAGCAGTACTTC. Its protein product is CASSGMTGKNLYEQYF.

In this sample, this clonotype turned up a few times. This chain links TRBV7-6 with TRBJ1-5; D call uncertain. This CDR3 contains 13 residues. Germline V gene lookup returns CDR1 SGHVS and CDR2 FNYEAQ. V was clipped by 3 bases and J by 8 bases, with 11 bases between them. This CDR3 reads CASSLIGQEPQHF. CDR3 coding DNA: TGTGCCAGCAGCTTGATCGGTCAGGAGCCCCAGCATTTT.

In this sample, this clonotype turned up many times. The chain couples TRBV2 to TRBJ2-1, with D possibly being TRBD2 (5 bases). V lost 3 bases and J lost 8, with 11 bases in between. There are 13 residues in the CDR3. CDR1 SNHLY and CDR2 FYNNEI come from the germline V gene. CDR3 region: CASSDGIRYEQFF. In DNA, the CDR3 is TGTGCCAGCAGTGACGGGATTCGGTATGAGCAGTTCTTC.

The table lists this clonotype with a few counts. The rearrangement links TRBV15 to TRBJ2-5, with 9 bases that match TRBD1. The CDR3 length is 14 residues. Germline V lookup: CDR1 LNHNV, CDR2 YYDKDF (reference sequence). V trimming: 2 bases; J trimming: 6 bases; junction bases outside the gene matches: 4. The CDR3 coding sequence is TGTGCCACCAGCAGAACAGGGGGCCTGAAGACCCAGTACTTC. This sequence encodes CATSRTGGLKTQYF. Together with reference TRBV15 and TRBJ2-5, the CDR3 gives the full variable domain: DAMVIQNPRYQVTQFGKPVTLSCSQTLNHNVMYWYQQKSSQAPKLLFHYYDKDFNNEADTPDNFQSRRPNTSFCFLDIRSPGLGDTAMYLCATSRTGGLKTQYFGPGTRLLVL.

This chain connects TRBV30 to TRBJ2-2; 13 nucleotides agree with TRBD2. This CDR3 region has 17 residues. V was pared by 3 bases and J by 6 bases, with 10 bases of the junction left unmatched. Germline-derived CDR1 and CDR2 are GTSNPN and SVGIG (reference sequence). The CDR3 loop reads CAWRTWTSGSGAGELFF. The CDR3, as DNA: TGTGCCTGGAGAACTTGGACTAGCGGGAGTGGCGCCGGGGAGCTGTTTTTT.

This clonotype was detected many times. This chain links TRBV11-2 with TRBJ2-7, with 10 bases identical to TRBD1. Looked up from germline, CDR1 is SGHAT and CDR2 is FQNNGV. The CDR3 loop spans 16 amino acids. After removal of 1 base from V and 1 base from J, the junction contained 4 bases not matched to a gene. Written as DNA, the CDR3 is TGTGCCAGCAGCTTAGGGGACAGGGGATTTTCCTACGAGCAGTACTTC. Translating gives CASSLGDRGFSYEQYF.

This clonotype has a count of ten or more. The J gene is TRBJ2-7, the V gene TRBV18; the D is unclear. V lost 0 bases and J 1 base, leaving 7 bases between the germline ends. Germline assignment: CDR1 KGHSH and CDR2 LQKENI. The CDR3 contains 14 residues. In DNA, the CDR3 is TGTGCCAGCTCACCACCGGAAGGTTCCTACGAGCAGTACTTC. Translated, it gives CASSPPEGSYEQYF.

This clonotype was seen ten or more times. V gene TRBV5-8 combines with J gene TRBJ2-3; D not resolved. Trimming left V 1 base short and J 5 bases short, with 14 bases between. Per germline, CDR1 SGHTS and CDR2 YDEGEE. This CDR3 spans 15 amino acids. In DNA form, the CDR3 reads TGTGCCAGCAGCTTGCGGGTATCTGTGGGAGATACGCAGTATTTT. Amino acid sequence: CASSLRVSVGDTQYF. The full variable domain, in which reference TRBV5-8 and TRBJ2-3 provide the parts outside the CDR3, is EAGVTQSPTHLIKTRGQQATLRCSPISGHTSVYWYQQALGLGLQFLLWYDEGEERNRGNFPPRFSGRQFPNYSSELNVNALELEDSALYLCASSLRVSVGDTQYFGPGTRLTVL.